This TCR beta chain came from a study of blood T cell repertoires in COVID-19 (dated by TCRdb to about 2020). Regarding the research as a whole: The collaborator samples originated in the United States, Italy and Spain and spanned the acute and convalescent phases of COVID-19. The prospective study material was composed of cDNA or gDNA derived from T cells, B-cell-depleted T cells, or PBMCs. Subjects who had been exposed to COVID-19, were actively infected with it, or had recovered from it provided the deeply sampled blood TCRbeta repertoires that made up the dataset. A freely available public database, intended as a resource for researchers studying the immune response to SARS-CoV-2, is where the repertoires were released. Samples came from the ongoing ImmuneRACE study (first 160 participants) plus 1,254 subjects from 6 global collaborators. A de-identified subject ID, COVID-19 status, age in years and sex were almost always included in the sample metadata. HLA class I and class II types, where available, came from metadata supplied by the sample provider rather than from assay-based typing.

Relative to germline, V is 0 bases shorter and J is 8 bases shorter, with 10 bases between their ends. Including cysteine and phenylalanine, the CDR3 has 14 amino acids. Only CDR3 DNA remains: 42 bases, in frame from the first base. The germline V gene sets CDR1 to LGHNA and CDR2 to YSLEER. What the authors observed across the whole study: Clinical and demographic metadata were provided uncurated, with the amount varying by source and participant.

In the case of this clone: There is no known antigen for this receptor. Base qualities are not at hand, and no much larger clone is one base apart.

TCRbeta CDR3 regions were amplified from genomic DNA using the immunoSEQ Assay, a bias-controlled multiplex PCR. From the authors' description of their analysis: The number of nucleated cells in each sample was estimated from the amplification of reference gene primers within the assay. Sequence reads were collapsed and filtered to measure the absolute abundance of every unique TCRbeta CDR3 rearrangement. Productive Simpson clonality was computed per sample as the square root of Simpson's diversity index over productive rearrangements. TCRdb provides this immuneACCESS table in a form limited to in-frame rearrangements. Some clones are lacking; in checked studies, under half of them reflect an unresolved V gene, and why the rest are absent is not known. That table furnishes V, J and clone size, whereas the DNA furnished D and trimming. The sample table contains about 150,000 clones; only one count was recorded for roughly nine tenths of them. The ten largest clonotypes hold approximately 3% of the sample.

Collaborating institutions collected whole blood in K2EDTA tubes following their own protocols. For TCRbeta analysis, collaborator samples were shipped as frozen whole blood, as isolated PBMCs, or as DNA extracted from either sample type. The sequencing sample was made of peripheral blood. This clonotype originated in a woman aged 55-69 years with active COVID-19. This chain joins TRBV4-3 to TRBJ2-2; TRBD2 is perhaps the D gene, given 5 matching bases. The DNA sequence is TGCGCCAGCAGCCAAGATTTTGAGGGTGGGGAGCTGTTTTTT. Protein translation: CASSQDFEGGELFF.